Presented here are 21 T cell receptor beta chains from one specimen sequenced in a study of OX40 agonist ivuxolimab in advanced cancers. Method: immunoSEQ multiplex PCR; TCRdb's copy keeps in-frame clones and lacks some. This table holds approximately 71,000 clones, roughly 82% found once. Sequences were derived from CD4+ or CD8+ T cells sorted from blood, sampled in a trial of the OX40 agonist ivuxolimab. The receptors originated from an adult with an advanced solid tumor such as melanoma, head and neck, liver or kidney cancer.

This chain joins TRBV7-6 and TRBJ2-5; D gene unclear. V was clipped by 1 base and J by 2 bases, with 14 bases between them. The CDR3 consists of 16 residues. The germline gives CDR1 SGHVS, CDR2 FNYEAQ. The CDR3 DNA is TGTGCCAGCAGCTTAGGGACGGGTAGCCGTCAAGAGACCCAGTACTTC. Translated: CASSLGTGSRQETQYF.

This chain uses TRBV5-1 with TRBJ2-5, with D possibly called TRBD1 or TRBD2 (5 bases each). The V gene's germline CDR1 is SGHRS and CDR2 YFSETQ. The CDR3 length is 13 residues. V was clipped by 0 bases and J by 6 bases, with 9 bases between them. CDR3 sequence (DNA): TGCGCCAGCAGCTTGGTAGGGGAGAAGACCCAGTACTTC. Its protein product is CASSLVGEKTQYF.

The chain is built from TRBV29-1 and TRBJ1-1; no firm D call. Germline lookup yields CDR1 SQVTM and CDR2 ANQGSEA. The V end was cut by 7 bases, the J end by 1 base, with 10 bases between. The CDR3 is made up of 12 amino acids. The CDR3 bases are TGCAGCGGATACTACAGGAACACTGAAGCTTTCTTT. Protein: CSGYYRNTEAFF.

The CDR3 loop is CASTTGREAFF. As DNA, the CDR3 is TGTGCCAGCACCACAGGTCGCGAAGCTTTCTTT. The J gene is TRBJ1-1, the V gene TRBV2; D is possibly TRBD1 (5 bases). Germline V gene sequence: CDR1 SNHLY, CDR2 FYNNEI. The CDR3 has 11 residues. Trimming stripped 7 bases from V and 8 bases from J, with 11 bases between.

This clone was seen more than once but under ten times. This rearrangement joins TRBV29-1 to TRBJ2-3; TRBD1 aligns across 9 bases. The V gene's germline CDR1 is SQVTM and CDR2 ANQGSEA. J lost 1 base, V lost 8 bases, and 7 bases had no gene match. This CDR3 comprises 14 residues. CDR3 region: CSSSWTGGTDTQYF. The CDR3 DNA reads TGCAGCTCCTCCTGGACAGGGGGCACAGATACGCAGTATTTT.

CDR3 in amino acids: CASSLAQAVNEQFF. In DNA, the CDR3 is TGTGCCAGCAGCTTAGCGCAGGCAGTCAATGAGCAGTTCTTC. The gene calls are TRBV7-8 and TRBJ2-1, with no clear D. Trimming removed 0 bases at V and 6 bases at J, with 9 bases between. There are 14 residues in the CDR3. Germline V CDR1 and CDR2: SGHVS, FQNEAQ.

The chain couples TRBV6-5 to TRBJ1-1, with TRBD1 matching 12 bases. CDR3 length: 15 residues. CDR1 and CDR2 from the germline V gene are MNHEY and SVGAGI. V gave up 6 bases and J gave up 10 bases; unmatched junction bases: 12. The CDR3, as DNA: TGTGCCAGCAGGGGCAGAGGGACAGGGGGCGTGGGAGCTTTCTTT. Protein: CASRGRGTGGVGAFF.

In this sample, this clone turned up a few times. This rearrangement joins TRBV2 to TRBJ1-2; D uncertain. This CDR3 spans 13 amino acids. Germline CDR1 and CDR2: SNHLY and FYNNEI. The V and J ends lost 2 bases and 7 bases respectively, with 11 bases between them. The CDR3 is CASSEQGFGGYTF. CDR3 sequence (DNA): TGTGCCAGCAGTGAACAAGGATTCGGTGGCTACACCTTC.

The J gene is TRBJ2-7, the V gene TRBV4-2, with 9 bases matching TRBD1. Germline loops: CDR1 LGHNA, CDR2 YNFKEQ. There are 14 residues in the CDR3. The V and J ends lost 4 bases and 0 bases, in that order; junction bases with no gene match: 1. This CDR3 reads CASSPGQGSYEQYF. DNA for the CDR3: TGTGCCAGCAGCCCGGGACAGGGCTCCTACGAGCAGTACTTC.

The rearrangement links TRBV10-3 to TRBJ2-2; D is unclear. Trimming removed 0 bases at V and 1 base at J, with 6 bases between. Germline CDR1 ENHRY, CDR2 SYGVKD. The CDR3 is made up of 15 amino acids. The CDR3 reads CAISESTGNTGELFF. CDR3 nucleotides: TGTGCCATCAGTGAGTCGACTGGGAACACCGGGGAGCTGTTTTTT.

The chain employs TRBV7-2 and TRBJ2-1; D gene ambiguous. The germline CDR1 and CDR2 sequences are SGHTA and FQGNSA. The CDR3 has 14 residues. The germline V and J ends were trimmed by 2 bases and 4 bases, with 9 bases remaining between them. This CDR3 reads CASSLMSTYNEQFF. DNA for the CDR3: TGTGCCAGCAGCTTAATGAGTACTTACAATGAGCAGTTCTTC. The complete variable domain, with remaining parts taken from reference TRBV7-2 and TRBJ2-1, reads GAGVSQSPSNKVTEKGKDVELRCDPISGHTALYWYRQSLGQGLEFLIYFQGNSAPDKSGLPSDRFSAERTGGSVSTLTIQRTQQEDSAVYLCASSLMSTYNEQFFGPGTRLTVL.

The rearrangement links TRBV7-9 to TRBJ1-5; a weak D match, TRBD1 (6 bases). The CDR3 is made up of 17 amino acids. CDR1 and CDR2 from the germline V gene are SEHNR and FQNEAQ (reference sequence). Trimming pared 2 bases from V and 0 bases from J, leaving 14 bases between. CDR3 sequence reads: CASSLSWTDDSNQPQHF. In DNA form, the CDR3 reads TGTGCCAGCAGCTTATCCTGGACAGACGATAGCAATCAGCCCCAGCATTTT.

The rearrangement uses TRBV14 and TRBJ2-3; a weak D match, TRBD2 (6 bases). The CDR3 is made up of 15 amino acids. V was trimmed by 4 bases and J by 6 bases, leaving 17 bases between them. Germline values: CDR1 SGHDN, CDR2 FVKESK. The CDR3 sequence is CASSPTRGKADTQYF. The DNA for the CDR3 is TGTGCCAGCAGCCCGACTAGGGGAAAGGCGGATACGCAGTATTTT.

The rearrangement uses TRBV7-9 and TRBJ2-4, with 8 bases fitting TRBD2. The length of the CDR3 is 19 residues. Germline CDR1 reads SEHNR; CDR2 reads FQNEAQ (reference sequence). V shed 6 bases and J 7 bases; nucleotides not matched to a gene: 23. The CDR3 nucleotides are TGTGCCAGCAGTGTCTCCGCGGGAGGCCGAGCGGGAGAAGTGAACATTCAGTACTTC. This codes for CASSVSAGGRAGEVNIQYF.

This chain joins TRBV7-9 and TRBJ2-3; D unresolved. Germline-derived CDR1 and CDR2 are SEHNR and FQNEAQ (reference sequence). V lost 2 bases and J 2 bases, leaving 14 bases between the germline ends. The CDR3 extends over 16 amino acids. As DNA, the CDR3 is TGTGCCAGCAGCTTAACTGGGGTTCCCTCCACAGATACGCAGTATTTT. Protein: CASSLTGVPSTDTQYF.

V usage is TRBV28 and J usage is TRBJ2-7; D is possibly TRBD1 or TRBD2 (5 bases each). The germline V gene has CDR1 MDHEN and CDR2 SYDVKM. The CDR3 consists of 13 residues. With 10 bases removed from V and 0 bases from J, the gap between germline ends came to 13 bases. CDR3 residues: CATGTGSSYEQYF. The CDR3 DNA follows: TGTGCCACGGGGACCGGTAGCTCCTACGAGCAGTACTTC. Filled out from reference TRBV28 and TRBJ2-7, the complete variable domain reads DVKVTQSSRYLVKRTGEKVFLECVQDMDHENMFWYRQDPGLGLRLIYFSYDVKMKEKGDIPEGYSVSREKKERFSLILESASTNQTSMYLCATGTGSSYEQYFGPGTRLTVT.

This chain links TRBV10-3 with TRBJ2-7; TRBD2 matches 15 bases. Germline V CDR1 and CDR2: ENHRY, SYGVKD. CDR3 size: 17 residues. J gave up 0 bases and V 2 bases, and 2 bases lay outside the gene matches. This chain's CDR3 is CAISEGGLAGGSYEQYF. The CDR3 bases are TGTGCCATCAGTGAGGGGGGACTAGCGGGAGGCTCCTACGAGCAGTACTTC.

This clone was recorded only once. The chain employs TRBV5-4 and TRBJ2-2; D is perhaps TRBD1 (6 bases). The CDR3 extends over 12 amino acids. The germline gives CDR1 SGHNT, CDR2 YYREEE (reference sequence). Trimming pared 6 bases from V and 5 bases from J, leaving 8 bases between. The CDR3 reads CASKGETGELFF. In nucleotides, the CDR3 is TGTGCCAGCAAGGGGGAAACCGGGGAGCTGTTTTTT.

The chain has TRBV7-2 and TRBJ2-7; 7 positions agree with TRBD1. The V and J ends lost 5 bases and 2 bases, in that order; junction bases with no gene match: 6. Per the germline V gene, CDR1 is SGHTA and CDR2 is FQGNSA. The CDR3 extends over 14 amino acids. Here the CDR3 DNA reads TGTGCCAGCAGCACTGGGACAGTTACCTACGAGCAGTACTTC. This codes for CASSTGTVTYEQYF.

The J gene is TRBJ2-7, the V gene TRBV10-2; the D gene is possibly TRBD1 (5 bases). Germline V CDR1 and CDR2: WSHSY, SAAADI. V dropped 2 bases and J dropped 4 bases, with 9 bases sitting between them. The CDR3 length is 13 residues. CDR3 nucleotide sequence: TGCGCCAGCAGTGAGAGCGACAGATACGAGCAGTACGTC. Translation gives CASSESDRYEQYV.

The chain employs TRBV28 and TRBJ1-2, with 7 nucleotides matching TRBD1. This CDR3 is 14 amino acids long. V shed 5 bases, J shed 8 bases, and the junction held 11 bases outside the gene matches. Germline V gene lookup returns CDR1 MDHEN and CDR2 SYDVKM. The CDR3 loop reads CASSIPTGIEGYTF. As DNA, the CDR3 is TGTGCCAGCAGTATCCCGACAGGGATTGAAGGCTACACCTTC.